Listed below are T cell receptor beta chains from one sample, sequenced in a study of cytomegalovirus exposure and HLA in healthy donors. Libraries were prepared by immunoSEQ multiplex PCR; TCRdb keeps only in-frame clonotypes and omits some of them. The sample lists under 50,000 clones, roughly nine tenths occurring once. The sample taken for sequencing was PBMCs. The receptors were sampled from a woman aged 40 to 50 in good health and CMV-seropositive. CDR3s include the opening cysteine and the closing phenylalanine or tryptophan. Fields, in order: clone size, J gene, V gene, CDR3 protein. The size field is filled for only some rows; it gives once, few, many or a size class.

. | TRBJ1-2 | TRBV5-4 | CASSLTSLTAGGYTF
few | TRBJ1-1 | TRBV5-1 | CASSFGDRVNTEAFF
. | TRBJ1-2 | TRBV5-6 | CASSLNVGLRVGYTF
. | TRBJ1-2 | TRBV7-9 | CASSLDSIYGYTF
. | TRBJ1-2 | TRBV6-6 | CASSYSTDYGYTF
. | TRBJ2-2 | TRBV27 | CARAFEGLAGARYTGELFF
. | TRBJ2-2 | TRBV19 | CASSIGQGANTGELFF
. | TRBJ2-2 | TRBV14 | CASSQPVLAGVRTGELFF
. | TRBJ1-5 | TRBV11-1 | CASSPSGNQPQHF
. | TRBJ2-3 | TRBV9 | CASSVGGLLDSDTQYF
. | TRBJ2-5 | TRBV7-9 | CASSSQRTYQETQYF
. | TRBJ1-2 | TRBV30 | CAWSTLTGSYGYTF
. | TRBJ1-5 | TRBV28 | CASSQGYNQPQHF
. | TRBJ1-6 | TRBV6-6 | CASDPGGDDNSPLHF
. | TRBJ1-6 | TRBV6-1 | CASRGTENSPLHF
. | TRBJ2-2 | TRBV9 | CASSGGPNTGELFF
once | TRBJ1-5 | TRBV19 | CASSDRGRQPQHF